These 9 T cell receptor beta chains came from one sample sequenced in a study of human T cells and chemical hapten exposure. TCRdb reanalysed the RACE reads using MiXCR and keeps one entry per CDR3 protein. The data hold roughly 70,000 distinct CDR3 sequences, with approximately 9.4% observed a single time. Time point here: patch test 1, 2 weeks after DPC sensitization. Treatment given: therapeutic diphenylcyclopropenone sensitization with weekly scalp DPC. The sample in question was whole blood, obtained in connection with sensitization to the hapten diphenylcyclopropenone (DPC). The receptors come from a woman aged 40 to 50 with alopecia areata. Some clones in this sample may be carry-over from other donors' samples.

This clonotype occurred a few times. The chain recombines TRBV18 with TRBJ1-2; D is unclear. Germline V gene data show CDR1 as KGHSH and CDR2 as LQKENI. The CDR3 runs 14 residues. Trimming pared 2 bases from V and 1 base from J, leaving 8 bases between. The CDR3 DNA sequence: TGTGCCAGCTCACCAGCAGCAGATAACTATGGCTACACCTTC. Encoded protein: CASSPAADNYGYTF.

The table lists this clonotype with many counts. The rearrangement joins TRBV6-5 to TRBJ1-2, with 7 bases that match TRBD1. J gave up 4 bases and V 6 bases, and 14 bases lay outside the gene matches. CDR3 size: 16 residues. The germline CDR1 and CDR2 sequences are MNHEY and SVGAGI. The CDR3 DNA reads TGTGCCAGCAGCCAGAGGACAGGCTTCCATATCTATGGCTACACCTTC. Encoded protein: CASSQRTGFHIYGYTF.

This clonotype was found many times. The chain couples TRBV6-5 to TRBJ1-3; a possible D gene is TRBD1 (5 bases). The V gene's germline CDR1 is MNHEY and CDR2 SVGAGI. The CDR3 covers 15 residues. The germline V and J ends were trimmed by 0 bases and 2 bases, with 8 bases remaining between them. The CDR3 protein is CASSYSSRAGNTIYF. The DNA of the CDR3 is TGTGCCAGCAGTTACTCTTCCAGGGCTGGAAACACCATATATTTT.

This clonotype was observed a handful of times. This chain joins TRBV25-1 and TRBJ1-3; 9 bases agree with TRBD1. Germline CDR1 is MGHDK and CDR2 is SYGVNS. The V segment lost 5 bases and the J segment 0 bases; nucleotides outside the gene matches: 11. This CDR3 spans 18 amino acids. The CDR3 loop reads CASSRGPTGGISGNTIYF. The CDR3 region has the DNA TGTGCCAGCAGTCGGGGCCCGACAGGGGGGATCTCTGGAAACACCATATATTTT.

This clonotype has a count of ten or more. The J gene is TRBJ2-3, the V gene TRBV5-1, with D perhaps TRBD2 (6 bases). Germline-derived CDR1 and CDR2 are SGHRS and YFSETQ. Trimming removed 0 bases from V and 2 bases from J, with 13 bases in between. The length of the CDR3 is 16 residues. CDR3 in amino acids: CASSLVGTADTDTQYF. The CDR3 DNA reads TGCGCCAGCAGCTTGGTTGGGACTGCCGACACAGATACGCAGTATTTT.

The sample holds many counts of this clonotype. The chain joins TRBV3-1 to TRBJ2-2; D ambiguous. Germline V lookup: CDR1 LGHDT, CDR2 YNNKEL (reference sequence). Trimming pared 1 base from V and 6 bases from J, leaving 3 bases between. The CDR3 contains 12 residues. CDR3 loop: CASSQGSGELFF. In nucleotides, the CDR3 is TGTGCCAGCAGCCAAGGGTCCGGGGAGCTGTTTTTT.

This clonotype was counted at least ten times. The V gene is TRBV7-2, the J gene TRBJ1-1, with D unclear. Germline V gives CDR1 SGHTA, CDR2 FQGNSA. V dropped 8 bases and J dropped 6 bases, with 13 bases sitting between them. The CDR3 has 12 residues. The CDR3 bases are TGTGCCAGCCTTAAAGAGGCCGCTGAAGCTTTCTTT. This sequence encodes CASLKEAAEAFF.

This clonotype was detected many times. The CDR3 region has the DNA TGCAGTGCTAGAGATGCCCTAGCGGGGGCCCCAGAGCAGTTCTTC. Translated: CSARDALAGAPEQFF. V is TRBV20-1 and J is TRBJ2-1; 10 bases align to TRBD2. Germline V CDR1 and CDR2: DFQATT, SNEGSKA (reference sequence). With V trimmed by 0 bases and J by 10 bases, 9 bases remained unmatched. The CDR3 is 15 amino acids.

This clonotype has at least ten counts. The gene calls are TRBV5-4 and TRBJ2-1, with TRBD2 as a possible D gene (5 bases). Trimming stripped 4 bases from V and 3 bases from J, with 5 bases between. The CDR3 has 12 amino acids. Germline CDR1 is SGHNT and CDR2 is YYREEE (reference sequence). The DNA for the CDR3 is TGTGCCAGCAGCCGGGACTACAATGAGCAGTTCTTC. Protein product: CASSRDYNEQFF. The full variable domain, in which reference TRBV5-4 and TRBJ2-1 provide the parts outside the CDR3, is ETGVTQSPTHLIKTRGQQVTLRCSSQSGHNTVSWYQQALGQGPQFIFQYYREEENGRGNFPPRFSGLQFPNYSSELNVNALELDDSALYLCASSRDYNEQFFGPGTRLTVL.